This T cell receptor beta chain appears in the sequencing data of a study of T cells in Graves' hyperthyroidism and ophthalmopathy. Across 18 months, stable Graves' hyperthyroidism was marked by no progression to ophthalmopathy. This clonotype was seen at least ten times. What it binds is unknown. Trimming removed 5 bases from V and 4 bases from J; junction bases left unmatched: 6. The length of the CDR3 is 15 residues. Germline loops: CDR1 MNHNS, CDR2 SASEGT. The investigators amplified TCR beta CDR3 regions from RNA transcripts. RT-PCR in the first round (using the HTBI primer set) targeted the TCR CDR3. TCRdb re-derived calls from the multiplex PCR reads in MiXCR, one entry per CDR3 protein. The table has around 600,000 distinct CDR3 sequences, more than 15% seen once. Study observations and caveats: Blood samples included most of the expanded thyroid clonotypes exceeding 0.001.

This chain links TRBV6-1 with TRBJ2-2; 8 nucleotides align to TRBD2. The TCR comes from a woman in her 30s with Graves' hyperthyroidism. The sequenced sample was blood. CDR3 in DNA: TGTGCCAGCAGTACTAGCGGACCCGCCACCGGGGAGCTGTTTTTT. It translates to CASSTSGPATGELFF.